The 10 T cell receptor beta chains given below trace back to one sample, sequenced in a study of cytomegalovirus exposure and HLA in healthy donors. 13 Jbeta primers and 60 Vbeta primers were used for the PCR. Profiled with immunoSEQ multiplex PCR; TCRdb holds only in-frame clones, not every one. The table includes around 100,000 clones, about 80% detected once. The sample taken for sequencing was PBMCs. All receptors derive from a woman between 40 and 50 years old in good health and CMV-seronegative.

The chain combines TRBV6-5 with TRBJ2-7, with D unclear. The germline V and J ends were trimmed by 6 bases and 1 base, with 10 bases remaining between them. CDR1 and CDR2 from the germline V gene are MNHEY and SVGAGI. The CDR3 covers 13 residues. The DNA for the CDR3 is TGTGCCAGCAGCCATCGAGAGTCCTACGAGCAGTACTTC. Residues: CASSHRESYEQYF.

The rearrangement links TRBV28 to TRBJ2-3, with D perhaps TRBD1 (6 bases). The germline V gene encodes CDR1 MDHEN and CDR2 SYDVKM. This CDR3 spans 13 amino acids. Trimming cost V 7 bases and J 0 bases, with 8 bases left between them. In nucleotides, the CDR3 is TGTGCCAGCAAGGACAGAAGCACAGATACGCAGTATTTT. Amino acids: CASKDRSTDTQYF.

To note about this clone: This CDR3 is also generated by other DNA sequences in the sample. This rearrangement joins TRBV5-1 to TRBJ1-2; D is possibly TRBD1 (6 bases). The CDR3 is 14 amino acids. Germline loops: CDR1 SGHRS, CDR2 YFSETQ. The V gene lost 1 base and the J gene lost 2 bases, with 9 bases spanning the gap. The CDR3 region is CASSLTQGNYGYTF. The CDR3 nucleotides are TGCGCCAGCAGCTTGACTCAGGGGAACTATGGCTACACCTTC.

This clone was seen a single time. The CDR3: CASSPRAGGSEQYF. CDR3 coding DNA: TGTGCCAGCAGCCCTCGAGCGGGAGGGTCCGAGCAGTACTTC. The V call is TRBV7-2, the J call TRBJ2-7; 10 bases fit TRBD2. J lost 6 bases, V lost 5 bases, and 7 bases had no gene match. Germline V gene sequence: CDR1 SGHTA, CDR2 FQGNSA. CDR3 length equals 14 residues.

V usage is TRBV18 and J usage is TRBJ1-2; D perhaps matches TRBD1 (5 bases). Germline loops: CDR1 KGHSH, CDR2 LQKENI. V lost 3 bases to trimming and J lost 8 bases, with 10 bases between them. This CDR3 comprises 12 residues. CDR3 in amino acids: CASSPGHSGYTF. The CDR3 DNA reads TGTGCCAGCTCACCTGGACATTCCGGCTACACCTTC.

V usage is TRBV19 and J usage is TRBJ2-7, with 8 nucleotides matching TRBD1. The trim removed 1 base at V and 2 bases at J, leaving 7 bases unmatched. CDR3 length equals 16 residues. Germline V gene sequence: CDR1 LNHDA, CDR2 SQIVND (reference sequence). The CDR3 loop is CASSIGYRGYPYEQYF. The DNA for the CDR3 is TGTGCCAGTAGTATAGGGTACAGGGGGTACCCCTACGAGCAGTACTTC.

This clone was seen a few times. The chain employs TRBV2 and TRBJ1-2; possible D gene TRBD1, 5 bases. CDR1 SNHLY and CDR2 FYNNEI come from the germline V gene. The CDR3 totals 12 residues. Trimming took 7 bases from V and 5 from J, leaving 11 bases between them. CDR3 amino acids: CASTDSIYGYTF. Written as DNA, the CDR3 is TGTGCCAGCACAGACAGTATATATGGCTACACCTTC.

The chain joins TRBV11-2 to TRBJ1-5; D is unclear. The CDR3 is made up of 15 amino acids. Germline V CDR1 and CDR2: SGHAT, FQNNGV. The V and J ends lost 3 bases and 7 bases respectively, with 16 bases between them. CDR3 sequence reads: CASSLGSGRNQPQHF. CDR3 nucleotides: TGTGCCAGCAGCTTGGGATCTGGGAGAAACCAGCCCCAGCATTTT.

This clone came up once. The chain is built from TRBV27 and TRBJ2-1; D gene uncertain. This CDR3 has 11 residues. Per the germline V gene, CDR1 is MNHEY and CDR2 is SMNVEV (reference sequence). V lost 1 base and J lost 9, with 4 bases in between. This chain's CDR3 is CASSLFGEQFF. The CDR3 DNA reads TGTGCCAGCAGTTTATTCGGTGAGCAGTTCTTC.

The V call is TRBV7-2, the J call TRBJ1-5; no clear D gene. Per the germline V gene, CDR1 is SGHTA and CDR2 is FQGNSA. V was cut by 2 bases and J by 5 bases, with 7 bases left in between. CDR3 size: 13 residues. The CDR3 region is CASSLRVDQPQHF. CDR3 in DNA: TGTGCCAGCAGCTTAAGAGTTGATCAGCCCCAGCATTTT.